These T cell receptor beta chains were read from a single sample in a study of blood T cells in healthy people across ages. TCRdb reprocessed the 5' RACE reads with MiXCR, giving one entry per CDR3 protein. The sample has more than 1.4 million distinct CDR3 sequences, 42% seen once; the top ten hold roughly 7.9%. The sample taken for sequencing was blood. These TCRs come from a woman aged 18 to 35 in good health. Each CDR3 is given with its conserved first and last residue. The D gene is left open where the match is weak. The listing skips clone size in some rows; elsewhere it reads once, few, many or a size class.

clone_size: -
v_call: TRBV20-1
j_call: TRBJ2-4
d_call: TRBD2
cdr3_nt: TGCAGTGCAGTTGAGATAGCGGGAGCGCGGGCCAAAAACATTCAGTACTTC
cdr3_aa: CSAVEIAGARAKNIQYF

clone_size: -
v_call: TRBV7-2
j_call: TRBJ2-7
d_call: -
cdr3_nt: TGTGCCAGCAGCTCTCCCTCCTTTGTCCACAATGAGCAGTACTTC
cdr3_aa: CASSSPSFVHNEQYF

clone_size: -
v_call: TRBV5-1
j_call: TRBJ2-7
d_call: -
cdr3_nt: TGCGCCAGCAGCTTGACCGGGACCGAGTCCTACGAGCAGTACTTC
cdr3_aa: CASSLTGTESYEQYF

clone_size: -
v_call: TRBV21-1
j_call: TRBJ2-1
d_call: -
cdr3_nt: TGTGCCAGCAGCAATTGGGGCGCCCAAAGCTCCTACAATGAGCAGTTCTTC
cdr3_aa: CASSNWGAQSSYNEQFF

clone_size: -
v_call: TRBV7-2
j_call: TRBJ1-2
d_call: -
cdr3_nt: TGTGCCAGCAGCCGACCGGGCTTTAGCTATGGCTACACCTTC
cdr3_aa: CASSRPGFSYGYTF

clone_size: few
v_call: TRBV6-5
j_call: TRBJ2-3
d_call: -
cdr3_nt: TGTGCCAGCAGTTACTCGAAACTGACTACTAGCACAGATACGCAGTATTTT
cdr3_aa: CASSYSKLTTSTDTQYF

clone_size: few
v_call: TRBV29-1
j_call: TRBJ1-3
d_call: -
cdr3_nt: TGCAGCGTTGTGCCCGACTCTGGAAACACCATATATTTT
cdr3_aa: CSVVPDSGNTIYF

clone_size: -
v_call: TRBV4-1
j_call: TRBJ2-7
d_call: -
cdr3_nt: TGCGCCAGCAGCCAAGAGCGGGCTAGCGCCTACGAGCAGTACTTC
cdr3_aa: CASSQERASAYEQYF

clone_size: few
v_call: TRBV7-2
j_call: TRBJ2-3
d_call: -
cdr3_nt: TGTGCCAGCAGCTCTGTAGGCGGGTATAATACGCAGTATTTT
cdr3_aa: CASSSVGGYNTQYF

clone_size: few
v_call: TRBV15
j_call: TRBJ2-1
d_call: TRBD2
cdr3_nt: TGTGCCACCAGCAGAGTTATGGGACTAGCGTACCCTGAGCAGTTCTTC
cdr3_aa: CATSRVMGLAYPEQFF

clone_size: -
v_call: TRBV9
j_call: TRBJ1-4
d_call: -
cdr3_nt: TGTGCCAGCAGCGTAGATCAGTTTAATGAAAAACTGTTTTTT
cdr3_aa: CASSVDQFNEKLFF

clone_size: -
v_call: TRBV6-6
j_call: TRBJ2-4
d_call: -
cdr3_nt: TGTGCCAGCAGTTACGGCGTGGGGGCTCTAATCAAAAACATTCAGTACTTC
cdr3_aa: CASSYGVGALIKNIQYF

clone_size: few
v_call: TRBV2
j_call: TRBJ1-1
d_call: -
cdr3_nt: TGTGCCAGCAGTGAACAGAAGAACACTGAAGCTTTCTTT
cdr3_aa: CASSEQKNTEAFF

clone_size: -
v_call: TRBV10-2
j_call: TRBJ2-3
d_call: TRBD2
cdr3_nt: TGCGCCACCCTTACTAGCGGTACATTAGCACGAAGGCAGTATTTT
cdr3_aa: CATLTSGTLARRQYF

clone_size: -
v_call: TRBV7-9
j_call: TRBJ2-3
d_call: TRBD2
cdr3_nt: TGTGCCAGCAGCTTAGGCGGGGGGCGTAAAGATACGCAGTATTTT
cdr3_aa: CASSLGGGRKDTQYF

clone_size: -
v_call: TRBV27
j_call: TRBJ1-1
d_call: -
cdr3_nt: TGTGCCAGCACCACTCTCGGGGGTGGAAACACTGAAGCTTTCTTT
cdr3_aa: CASTTLGGGNTEAFF

clone_size: -
v_call: TRBV4-2
j_call: TRBJ2-7
d_call: TRBD1
cdr3_nt: TGTGCCAGCAGCCAGGCCGTGGGCAGGGGGTCCTACGAGCAGTACTTC
cdr3_aa: CASSQAVGRGSYEQYF

clone_size: -
v_call: TRBV20-1
j_call: TRBJ2-5
d_call: -
cdr3_nt: TGCAGCGTTACCAACCAAGAGACCCAGTACTTC
cdr3_aa: CSVTNQETQYF